This T cell receptor (beta chain) appears in the sequencing data of a study of tumor T cells in aggressive B-cell lymphoma. This table comes from immunoSEQ multiplex PCR, and its TCRdb copy is limited to in-frame clones, with some not included. The table records about 7,900 clones, around 83% of them present only once. Trimming at V came to 6 bases and at J to 0 bases, leaving 7 bases not matched to a gene. The CDR3 has 16 residues. Germline V gene sequence: CDR1 SEHNR, CDR2 FQNEAQ (reference sequence). The clonotype originates from an adult with diffuse large B cell lymphoma. This chain links TRBV7-9 with TRBJ1-2; TRBD1 agrees at 10 bases. Sequencing was carried out using tumor tissue. In DNA form, the CDR3 reads TGTGCCAGCAGTACGGGGGGGACAGGGGCTAACTATGGCTACACCTTC. Amino acid sequence: CASSTGGTGANYGYTF.